This T cell receptor (beta chain) was observed in a study of beta chain features in type 1 diabetes. The study, taken as a whole, reports: Patients' naive, central memory and regulatory TCRB repertoires appeared more alike than those of healthy donors.

This clone was observed many times. Antigen: not known. Per germline, CDR1 LGHNA and CDR2 YSLEER. CDR3 size: 15 residues. Trimming took off 2 bases at V and 8 bases at J, with 16 bases between the two ends. Every bit of the isolated RNA underwent reverse transcription, so sequencing read expressed TCRB transcripts. TCRdb's table, derived via immunoSEQ multiplex PCR, lists solely in-frame clones and lacks some. The sample includes roughly 330,000 clones, 8% to 13% of them seen just once. Sequenced sample: naive CD4+ T cells from blood. The TCR comes from a woman aged 25 to 39 in good health. This chain uses TRBV4-3 with TRBJ2-1, with a possible D match to TRBD2 (5 bases). In DNA, the CDR3 is TGCGCCAGCAGCCAACAAGCGGACGGAGGTGATGAGCAGTTCTTC. Translated: CASSQQADGGDEQFF.